The 15 T cell receptor beta chains below all came from one sample that was sequenced in a study of OX40 agonist ivuxolimab in advanced cancers. The library was obtained by the immunoSEQ multiplex PCR assay. TCRdb provides this immuneACCESS table in a form limited to in-frame rearrangements. Some clones are lacking; in checked studies, under half of them reflect an unresolved V gene, and why the rest are absent is not known. This sample is represented by about 35,000 clones; over 80% of them were singletons. Roughly a third of the sample is taken by the ten largest. Sequencing was performed on CD4+ or CD8+ T cells sorted from blood, taken in a trial of the OX40 agonist ivuxolimab. Receptors were obtained from an adult with an advanced solid tumor such as melanoma, head and neck, liver or kidney cancer.

This sequence joins TRBV28 and TRBJ1-1; D unresolved. Trimming left V 5 bases short and J 0 bases short, with 19 bases between. The V gene's germline CDR1 is MDHEN and CDR2 SYDVKM. The CDR3 is 17 residues long. The CDR3 protein is CASSLRTRYGMNTEAFF. The CDR3 DNA reads TGTGCCAGCAGTCTCCGGACCCGGTACGGAATGAACACTGAAGCTTTCTTT.

This clone was observed a single time. The chain couples TRBV10-2 to TRBJ1-2; D remains unclear. Trimming removed 7 bases at V and 5 bases at J, with 17 bases between. Germline-derived CDR1 and CDR2 are WSHSY and SAAADI. The CDR3 contains 14 residues. Here the CDR3 reads CASTEVAGFYGYTF. The DNA of the CDR3 is TGCGCCAGCACGGAGGTAGCGGGTTTTTATGGCTACACCTTC.

J is TRBJ2-7 and V is TRBV7-9; no firm D call. Trimming stripped 5 bases from V and 7 bases from J, with 21 bases between. CDR3 length: 15 amino acids. Germline lookup yields CDR1 SEHNR and CDR2 FQNEAQ (reference sequence). The CDR3 nucleotides are TGTGCCAGCAGCCTCCTTCGGACGGTCAGCTATGAGCAGTACTTC. Protein: CASSLLRTVSYEQYF.

The V gene is TRBV28, the J gene TRBJ1-2; D possibly corresponds to TRBD1 (5 bases). The V gene's germline CDR1 is MDHEN and CDR2 SYDVKM. Trimming removed 11 bases at V and 4 bases at J, with 20 bases between. CDR3 size: 14 residues. The CDR3 protein is CASRVQGLSYGYTF. The CDR3, as DNA: TGTGCCTCGCGTGTGCAGGGCCTATCCTATGGCTACACCTTC.

The V call is TRBV9, the J call TRBJ2-6; D call uncertain. V was trimmed by 3 bases and J by 9 bases, leaving 13 bases between them. The CDR3 spans 14 residues. From germline, CDR1 is SGDLS and CDR2 YYNGEE. In nucleotides, the CDR3 is TGTGCCAGCAGCGACCCCGGCGATCACAACGTCCTGACTTTC. This gives the protein CASSDPGDHNVLTF.

This clone was seen once. V gene TRBV28 combines with J gene TRBJ1-4, with TRBD1 matching over 8 bases. Unmatched junction bases numbered 5, after V lost 4 bases and J lost 4 bases. The CDR3 is 15 amino acids. Germline V gene sequence: CDR1 MDHEN, CDR2 SYDVKM. The CDR3: CASSSWDRFNEKLFF. CDR3 sequence (DNA): TGTGCCAGCAGTTCCTGGGACAGGTTTAATGAAAAACTGTTTTTT.

The chain is built from TRBV6-5 and TRBJ2-7, with 8 positions matching TRBD1. The J segment lost 1 base and the V segment lost 0 bases, leaving 5 bases of the junction unmatched. The V gene's germline CDR1 is MNHEY and CDR2 SVGAGI. This CDR3 has 16 amino acids. The CDR3 region is CASSYSTGQVSYEQYF. As DNA, the CDR3 is TGTGCCAGCAGTTACTCGACGGGACAGGTATCCTACGAGCAGTACTTC.

The genes are TRBV10-3 and TRBJ2-1; TRBD2 matches at 10 bases. V dropped 2 bases and J dropped 5; count of bases not matched to a gene: 6. Germline loops: CDR1 ENHRY, CDR2 SYGVKD. The CDR3 covers 16 residues. CDR3 nucleotide sequence: TGTGCCATCAGTGAGGGACTAGCGGAGGTTGACAATGAGCAGTTCTTC. Amino acid sequence: CAISEGLAEVDNEQFF.

The chain combines TRBV27 with TRBJ2-1; 7 bases are shared with TRBD1. J gave up 0 bases and V 4 bases, and 12 bases lay outside the gene matches. This CDR3 has 18 residues. Germline CDR1 reads MNHEY; CDR2 reads SMNVEV (reference sequence). The CDR3 coding sequence is TGTGCCAGCAGTTCGCCGCAAGTGTCAGGGGGCTCCTACAATGAGCAGTTCTTC. As protein: CASSSPQVSGGSYNEQFF.

The J gene is TRBJ1-1, the V gene TRBV4-3; unclear D gene. The CDR3 covers 15 residues. V was trimmed by 0 bases and J by 3 bases, leaving 11 bases between them. CDR1 is LGHNA, CDR2 YSLEER, per germline. CDR3 coding DNA: TGCGCCAGCAGCCAAGATCGGAACTCAGACACTGAAGCTTTCTTT. Amino acid sequence: CASSQDRNSDTEAFF.

This chain connects TRBV28 to TRBJ2-5; 9 nucleotides align to TRBD1. V shed 3 bases and J 0 bases; nucleotides not matched to a gene: 8. Germline V gene lookup returns CDR1 MDHEN and CDR2 SYDVKM. The CDR3 totals 17 residues. This CDR3 reads CASSFLTGTGYQETQYF. DNA for the CDR3: TGTGCCAGCAGTTTTCTTACCGGGACAGGGTACCAAGAGACCCAGTACTTC.

The chain recombines TRBV6-5 with TRBJ2-1; weak D call: TRBD1 (5 bases). V was clipped by 4 bases and J by 4 bases, with 14 bases between them. CDR1 and CDR2 from the germline V gene are MNHEY and SVGAGI. The CDR3 totals 15 residues. CDR3 sequence reads: CASSLAGAAYNEQFF. The CDR3 DNA reads as TGTGCCAGCAGTTTGGCTGGGGCTGCGTACAATGAGCAGTTCTTC.

The chain has TRBV2 and TRBJ2-3; the D gene is possibly TRBD1 (6 bases). The CDR3 runs 17 residues. V lost 4 bases, J lost 4 bases, and 21 bases lay in between. Germline V gene sequence: CDR1 SNHLY, CDR2 FYNNEI. Here the CDR3 reads CASSGYVTGIVADTQYF. CDR3 coding DNA: TGTGCCAGCAGTGGTTACGTTACAGGGATTGTCGCAGATACGCAGTATTTT. Combining the CDR3 with reference TRBV2 and TRBJ2-3 gives the whole variable domain EPEVTQTPSHQVTQMGQEVILRCVPISNHLYFYWYRQILGQKVEFLVSFYNNEISEKSEIFDDQFSVERPDGSNFTLKIRSTKLEDSAMYFCASSGYVTGIVADTQYFGPGTRLTVL.

Here the CDR3 reads CASNPSGSSYEQYF. In DNA form, the CDR3 reads TGTGCCAGCAATCCTAGCGGGAGCTCCTACGAGCAGTACTTC. The gene calls are TRBV9 and TRBJ2-7; 10 nucleotides match TRBD2. Germline V gene sequence: CDR1 SGDLS, CDR2 YYNGEE. This CDR3 region has 14 residues. V was clipped by 6 bases and J by 0 bases; unmatched bases: 3.

This sequence joins TRBV2 and TRBJ2-5, with TRBD1 matching over 10 bases. The trim removed 6 bases at V and 0 bases at J, leaving 4 bases unmatched. Germline assignment: CDR1 SNHLY and CDR2 FYNNEI. The CDR3 consists of 15 residues. The chain's CDR3 is CASSGTGVYQETQYF. CDR3 nucleotides: TGTGCCAGCAGCGGGACAGGGGTGTACCAAGAGACCCAGTACTTC.